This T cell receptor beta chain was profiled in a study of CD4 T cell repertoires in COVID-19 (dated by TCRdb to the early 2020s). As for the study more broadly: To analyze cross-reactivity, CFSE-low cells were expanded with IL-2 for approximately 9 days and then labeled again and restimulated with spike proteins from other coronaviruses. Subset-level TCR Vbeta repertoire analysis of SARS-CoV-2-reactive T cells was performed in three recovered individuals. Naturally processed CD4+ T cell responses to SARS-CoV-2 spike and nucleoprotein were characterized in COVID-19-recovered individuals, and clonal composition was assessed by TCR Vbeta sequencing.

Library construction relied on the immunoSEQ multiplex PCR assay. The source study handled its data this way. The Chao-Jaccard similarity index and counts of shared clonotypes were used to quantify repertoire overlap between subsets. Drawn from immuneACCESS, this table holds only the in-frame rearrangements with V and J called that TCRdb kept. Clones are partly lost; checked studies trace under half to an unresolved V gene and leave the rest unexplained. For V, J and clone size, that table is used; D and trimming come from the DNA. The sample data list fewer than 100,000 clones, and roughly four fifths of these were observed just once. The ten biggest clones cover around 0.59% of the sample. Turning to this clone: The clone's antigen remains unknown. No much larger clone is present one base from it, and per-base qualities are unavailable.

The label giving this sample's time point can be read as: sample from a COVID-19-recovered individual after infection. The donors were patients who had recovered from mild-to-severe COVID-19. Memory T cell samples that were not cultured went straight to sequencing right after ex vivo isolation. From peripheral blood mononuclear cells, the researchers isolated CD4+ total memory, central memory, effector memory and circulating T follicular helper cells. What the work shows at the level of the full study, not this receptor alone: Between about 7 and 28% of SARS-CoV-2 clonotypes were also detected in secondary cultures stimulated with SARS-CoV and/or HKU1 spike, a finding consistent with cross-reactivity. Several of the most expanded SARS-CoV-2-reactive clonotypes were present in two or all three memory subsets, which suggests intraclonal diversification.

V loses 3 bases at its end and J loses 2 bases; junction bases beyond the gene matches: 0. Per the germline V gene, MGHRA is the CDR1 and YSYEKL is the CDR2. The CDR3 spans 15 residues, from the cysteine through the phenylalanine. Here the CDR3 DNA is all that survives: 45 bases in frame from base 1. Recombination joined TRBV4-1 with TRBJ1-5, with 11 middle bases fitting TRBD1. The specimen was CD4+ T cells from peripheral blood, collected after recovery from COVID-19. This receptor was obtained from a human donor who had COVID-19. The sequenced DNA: TGCGCCAGCAGCCAGGGACAGGGGGGCAATCAGCCCCAGCATTTT. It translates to CASSQGQGGNQPQHF.